This T cell receptor beta chain appears in the sequencing data of a study of T cells in Graves' hyperthyroidism and ophthalmopathy. Notes on the study in general: Most clonotypes expanded in the thyroid (above 0.001) were also present in blood. Researchers report that a 13 V-J model separated ophthalmopathy from stable hyperthyroidism. The model forecast ophthalmopathy, anticipating it by a median approximately 6 months before onset.

Comments on this clonotype: As yet, its antigen is unknown.

Trimming stripped 5 bases from V and 7 bases from J, with 21 bases between. The germline V gene has CDR1 SGHVS and CDR2 FNYEAQ. The CDR3 length is 15 residues. Each diagnosis drew on symptoms, thyroxine, TRAb, thyroid ultrasound and orbital computed tomography findings. It was RNA transcripts that yielded the amplified TCR beta CDR3 regions. The HTBI primer set drove a first-round RT-PCR of the TCR CDR3. One entry per CDR3 protein results from TCRdb running MiXCR on the multiplex PCR reads. This table holds 490,000 or so distinct CDR3 sequences, around 43% found once. Sequencing was performed on peripheral blood or thyroid tissue (not recorded which). This clonotype was obtained from an adult woman with Graves' disease, either hyperthyroidism or ophthalmopathy (not recorded which). V gene TRBV7-6 combines with J gene TRBJ2-7; TRBD2 might be the D (6 bases). For the CDR3, the DNA is TGTGCCAGCAGCCGCGGGCCCCAAGGGGAGGAGGAGCAGTACTTC. This gives the protein CASSRGPQGEEEQYF.